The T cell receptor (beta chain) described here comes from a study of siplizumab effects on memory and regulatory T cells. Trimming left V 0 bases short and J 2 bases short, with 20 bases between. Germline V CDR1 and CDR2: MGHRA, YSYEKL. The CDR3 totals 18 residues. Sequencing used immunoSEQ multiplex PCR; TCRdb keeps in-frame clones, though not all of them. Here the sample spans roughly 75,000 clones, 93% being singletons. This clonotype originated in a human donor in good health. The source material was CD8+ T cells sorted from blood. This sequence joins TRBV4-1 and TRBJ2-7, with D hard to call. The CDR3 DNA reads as TGCGCCAGCAGCCAAGAAAGGACCGTCTGGGCACAAGCCTACGAGCAGTACTTC. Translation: CASSQERTVWAQAYEQYF.